This is a list of T cell receptor beta chains from one sample in a study of T cell changes during pregnancy in multiple sclerosis. Using immunoSEQ multiplex PCR, the repertoire was profiled, and TCRdb retains in-frame clones only, with some absent. The data show fewer than 20,000 clones, approximately 90% seen once. The material sequenced was CD4+ T cells from peripheral blood mononuclear cells, taken in the first trimester of pregnancy. These receptors were obtained from a female donor in good health, enrolled as a control in a pregnancy study. CDR3s include the opening cysteine and the closing phenylalanine or tryptophan. D genes are given only for firm matches. Part of the rows lack a size; the others show once, few, many or a class for expanded clones.

clone size: .; J gene: TRBJ2-3; D gene: .; V gene: TRBV5-4; CDR3 protein: CASSLEQEDTQYF; CDR3 DNA: TGTGCCAGCAGCTTGGAACAGGAAGATACGCAGTATTTT
clone size: .; J gene: TRBJ1-4; D gene: .; V gene: TRBV30; CDR3 protein: CAWKPGEKLFF; CDR3 DNA: TGTGCCTGGAAACCAGGTGAAAAACTGTTTTTT
clone size: .; J gene: TRBJ2-2; D gene: TRBD2; V gene: TRBV27; CDR3 protein: CASSSGGTNTGELFF; CDR3 DNA: TGTGCCAGCAGTTCCGGGGGGACGAACACCGGGGAGCTGTTTTTT
clone size: .; J gene: TRBJ2-2; D gene: .; V gene: TRBV13; CDR3 protein: CASSTRQAFTGELFF; CDR3 DNA: TGTGCCAGCAGCACCCGACAGGCATTCACCGGGGAGCTGTTTTTT
clone size: .; J gene: TRBJ1-3; D gene: .; V gene: TRBV6-1; CDR3 protein: CASSLDGSSGNTIYF; CDR3 DNA: TGTGCCAGCAGCCTCGATGGGAGTTCTGGAAACACCATATATTTT
clone size: .; J gene: TRBJ1-1; D gene: .; V gene: TRBV12-5; CDR3 protein: CASGLVHGVTEAFF; CDR3 DNA: TGTGCTAGTGGTTTGGTACACGGGGTGACTGAAGCTTTCTTT
clone size: .; J gene: TRBJ1-5; D gene: .; V gene: TRBV2; CDR3 protein: CASSVTGQGQPQHF; CDR3 DNA: TGTGCCAGCAGTGTGACAGGACAAGGTCAGCCCCAGCATTTT
clone size: .; J gene: TRBJ1-1; D gene: .; V gene: TRBV9; CDR3 protein: CASSPHGEGPNTEAFF; CDR3 DNA: TGTGCCAGCAGCCCCCATGGGGAGGGGCCGAACACTGAAGCTTTCTTT
clone size: .; J gene: TRBJ1-2; D gene: .; V gene: TRBV11-2; CDR3 protein: CASSYRRGGPGYTF; CDR3 DNA: TGTGCCAGCAGCTATAGGAGGGGGGGGCCTGGCTACACCTTC
clone size: .; J gene: TRBJ2-3; D gene: TRBD1; V gene: TRBV18; CDR3 protein: CASSPARFKGAPRTDTQYF; CDR3 DNA: TGTGCCAGCTCACCGGCAAGGTTTAAGGGGGCTCCCCGCACAGATACGCAGTATTTT
clone size: .; J gene: TRBJ2-5; D gene: TRBD2; V gene: TRBV19; CDR3 protein: CASLAGETQYF; CDR3 DNA: TGTGCCAGCCTAGCGGGAGAGACCCAGTACTTC
clone size: .; J gene: TRBJ1-3; D gene: .; V gene: TRBV10-3; CDR3 protein: CAVSSGNTIYF; CDR3 DNA: TGTGCCGTTTCGTCTGGAAACACCATATATTTT
clone size: .; J gene: TRBJ2-1; D gene: TRBD2; V gene: TRBV6-5; CDR3 protein: CASRRGLAGVNEQFF; CDR3 DNA: TGTGCCAGCAGAAGGGGACTAGCGGGAGTCAATGAGCAGTTCTTC
clone size: .; J gene: TRBJ2-4; D gene: TRBD2; V gene: TRBV15; CDR3 protein: CATSSPPGLAGGGAKNIQYF; CDR3 DNA: TGTGCCACCAGCAGCCCCCCGGGACTAGCGGGGGGAGGTGCCAAAAACATTCAGTACTTC
clone size: .; J gene: TRBJ1-5; D gene: .; V gene: TRBV28; CDR3 protein: CASSLWGGSRSQPQHF; CDR3 DNA: TGTGCCAGCAGTTTATGGGGGGGGAGTCGTAGTCAGCCCCAGCATTTT
clone size: once; J gene: TRBJ1-2; D gene: .; V gene: TRBV11-2; CDR3 protein: CASSLVGGSGAGYTF; CDR3 DNA: TGTGCCAGCAGCTTAGTCGGGGGGTCGGGAGCTGGCTACACCTTC
clone size: .; J gene: TRBJ2-3; D gene: .; V gene: TRBV5-1; CDR3 protein: CASSLGGFPDTQYF; CDR3 DNA: TGCGCCAGCAGCTTGGGCGGGTTCCCAGATACGCAGTATTTT